This entry is about one TCR beta chain. The method was immunoSEQ multiplex PCR; TCRdb's version includes in-frame clones alone and lacks a portion of them. The sample gives about 95,000 clones, around 86% of which show up once; approximately 2% is in the top ten. The time point is: pretreatment peripheral blood. The sample is drawn from a study of PD-L1 blockade in urothelial cancer. Study in general: Blood samples had a median of roughly 140,000 T cells.

This CDR3 is 14 amino acids long. Trimming took 2 bases from V and 4 from J, leaving 11 bases between them. Per the germline V gene, CDR1 is MNHEY and CDR2 is SVGAGI. This receptor was obtained from a man aged 55 to 70 with urothelial cancer. This chain connects TRBV6-5 to TRBJ2-5; a weak D match, TRBD1 (5 bases). The sample was PBMCs, taken around atezolizumab (anti-PD-L1) treatment. This CDR3 reads CASSYNAGPETQYF. CDR3 in DNA: TGTGCCAGCAGTTACAATGCAGGGCCAGAGACCCAGTACTTC.